This T cell receptor (beta chain) came from a study of early T cells in non-severe SARS-CoV-2 infection. TCRdb re-analysed the 5' RACE reads in MiXCR, keeping a single row per CDR3 protein. The sample includes approximately 73,000 distinct CDR3 sequences, around 13% of them seen just once. CDR3 size: 15 residues. Trimming removed 5 bases from V and 6 bases from J, with 19 bases in between. The sequenced sample consisted of whole blood. The chain links TRBV12-3 or TRBV12-4 to TRBJ1-2, with D uncertain. This receptor was identified in an adult who was a healthcare worker with PCR-confirmed SARS-CoV-2 infection or an uninfected control (not recorded which). CDR3 sequence (DNA): TGTGCCAGCAGTGTCCCCGGCGCGCGCACAAATGGCTACACCTTC. Translated: CASSVPGARTNGYTF.